This T cell receptor (beta chain) was obtained from a study of cytomegalovirus exposure and HLA in healthy donors. Study-wide findings and caveats: Highly shared sequence variants in one cluster were likely a sequencing artifact. Indistinguishable V segments such as TRBV6-2 and TRBV6-3 were excluded. The presence/absence work took it that sequencing depth was about the same across donors.

PCR used 60 Vbeta primers and 13 Jbeta primers. Sequencing used immunoSEQ multiplex PCR; TCRdb keeps in-frame clones, though not all of them. Of roughly 140,000 clones detected, around three quarters appear once; the ten largest clones hold less than 2.5%. After removal of 4 bases from V and 1 base from J, the junction contained 7 bases not matched to a gene. This CDR3 is built from 16 residues. Germline CDR1 is MNHEY and CDR2 is SVGAGI. As for this clone: The antigen remains undetermined.

The sample taken for sequencing was PBMCs. The TCR was taken from a man in his forties or fifties in good health and CMV-seronegative. V and J are TRBV6-5 and TRBJ2-5, with TRBD1 matching over 9 bases. CDR3 sequence: CASSSGTGLVQETQYF. The DNA for the CDR3 is TGTGCCAGCAGTTCAGGGACAGGGCTGGTCCAAGAGACCCAGTACTTC.